This TCR beta chain was sequenced during a study of T cell responses to AZD1222 COVID-19 vaccine. Study conclusions and caveats: Reports indicate that nearly half of spike-specific TCRs are directed at unmutated variant regions. Clonal diversity was possibly underestimated, and white British individuals and females predominated among donors. Baseline serostatus was positive in only a handful of AZD1222 recipients.

The assay was immunoSEQ multiplex PCR, and TCRdb's table has in-frame clones only and misses some. The data contain 65,000 to 85,000 clones, roughly 80% of them singletons. CDR1 SGHRS and CDR2 YFSETQ come from the germline V gene. With V trimmed by 7 bases and J by 6 bases, 14 bases remained unmatched. The CDR3 runs to 15 residues. Notes on this clone: Antigen unknown.

This TCR was recovered from an adult in good health. Sequencing used peripheral blood, obtained on day 0 of AZD1222 vaccination. This chain connects TRBV5-1 to TRBJ2-7; 9 bases line up with TRBD1. CDR3 region: CASRWTQGAIFEQYF. Here the CDR3 DNA reads TGCGCCAGCCGCTGGACACAGGGGGCGATTTTCGAGCAGTACTTC. The variable domain in full, with the rest retrieved from reference TRBV5-1 and TRBJ2-7, is KAGVTQTPRYLIKTRGQQVTLSCSPISGHRSVSWYQQTPGQGLQFLFEYFSETQRNKGNFPGRFSGRQFSNSRSEMNVSTLELGDSALYLCASRWTQGAIFEQYFGPGTRLTVT.